This entry describes one T cell receptor (beta chain). Its antigen is not identified. The sample originates from a study of OX40 agonist ivuxolimab in advanced cancers. Study outcomes and limitations: On average, a greater number of expanded clones characterised CD8+ T cells relative to CD4+.

Clones were sequenced by immunoSEQ multiplex PCR, and TCRdb holds only the in-frame ones, with some missing. The table includes more than 65,000 clones, about 80% detected once. The source is an adult with an advanced solid tumor such as melanoma, head and neck, liver or kidney cancer. The sequencing here drew on CD4+ or CD8+ T cells sorted from blood, taken in a trial of the OX40 agonist ivuxolimab.

The CDR3 loop reads CASSPRTGENQPQHF. The CDR3 coding sequence is TGTGCCAGCTCACCAAGGACAGGGGAGAATCAGCCCCAGCATTTT. This chain links TRBV18 with TRBJ1-5; 9 bases fit TRBD1. This CDR3 has 15 residues. Germline V CDR1 and CDR2: KGHSH, LQKENI. The V and J ends lost 2 bases and 4 bases, in that order; junction bases with no gene match: 3.